A selection of T cell receptor beta chains follows, all from one sample in a study of T cells in Graves' hyperthyroidism and ophthalmopathy. One entry per CDR3 protein results from TCRdb running MiXCR on the multiplex PCR reads. The sample includes more than 650,000 distinct CDR3 sequences, 12% to 15% seen only once; the top ten take approximately 10%. Sequenced material: blood. The origin of the receptors is a young woman with Graves' hyperthyroidism. CDR3s include the opening cysteine and the closing phenylalanine or tryptophan. The order of the fields is D gene, V gene, J gene, clone size, CDR3 length, CDR3 DNA, CDR3 protein. A D gene is named only where the DNA matches it firmly. Clone size is not always given. Where it is, it says once, few, many or a class for expanded clones.

>TRBD1|TRBV7-7|TRBJ2-1|many|15
TGTGCTAGCAGCCACCCCGACAGGGGGGTCAATGAGCAGTTCTTC
CASSHPDRGVNEQFF
>.|TRBV14|TRBJ2-2|.|16
TGTGCCAGCAGCCAAGCCCGGGGCCCGAACACCGGGGAGCTGTTTTTT
CASSQARGPNTGELFF
>.|TRBV11-2|TRBJ2-3|once|13
TGTGCCAGCAGCAATAGGGCGGAAGATACGCAGTATTTT
CASSNRAEDTQYF
>.|TRBV29-1|TRBJ1-1|many|12
TGCAGCGTTCACGGGGTCAACACTGAAGCTTTCTTT
CSVHGVNTEAFF
>.|TRBV20-1|TRBJ2-2|many|14
TGCAGTGCTAGAATCGGAGGTTGGACCGGGGAGCTGTTTTTT
CSARIGGWTGELFF
>.|TRBV30|TRBJ2-5|many|13
TGTGCCTGGAGTGTAGGACGTCAAGAGACCCAGTACTTC
CAWSVGRQETQYF
>TRBD1|TRBV28|TRBJ1-1|many|15
TGTGCCAGCAGTGCCGGACAGGCTTTGAACACTGAAGCTTTCTTT
CASSAGQALNTEAFF
>.|TRBV13|TRBJ2-2|many|13
TGTGCCAGCAGCCCTCGGGGCACCGGGGAGCTGTTTTTT
CASSPRGTGELFF
>TRBD1|TRBV3-1|TRBJ2-1|many|17
TGTGCCAGCAGCCCCACCTCTCCGACAGGGTGGGTAGATGAGCAGTTCTTC
CASSPTSPTGWVDEQFF
>TRBD2|TRBV5-5|TRBJ2-3|few|17
TGTGCCAGCAGCGCGGGACTAGCGTCTAGCTACACAGATACGCAGTATTTT
CASSAGLASSYTDTQYF
>.|TRBV29-1|TRBJ2-5|.|14
TGCAGCGTTCGTCAGGGACCCACGGGAAAGACCCAGTACTTC
CSVRQGPTGKTQYF
>.|TRBV24-1|TRBJ2-6|many|16
TGTGCCACCAGTGACCCGACAGCCTCTGGGGCCAACGTCCTGACTTTC
CATSDPTASGANVLTF
>.|TRBV25-1|TRBJ2-5|few|15
TGTGCCAGCAGTGAAAATACTGGGTCCCAAGAGACCCAGTACTTC
CASSENTGSQETQYF
>TRBD1|TRBV28|TRBJ2-7|many|15
TGTGCCAGCAGGTCGCCGGGACAGGGCGGGTACGAGCAGTACTTC
CASRSPGQGGYEQYF
>.|TRBV20-1|TRBJ2-7|.|13
TGCAGTGTGAGCCGTGGGTACTCCTACGAGCGGTACTTC
CSVSRGYSYERYF
>.|TRBV20-1|TRBJ2-1|many|13
TGCAGTGCTAGAGATAGGGACGGGAATGAGCAGTTCTTC
CSARDRDGNEQFF
>TRBD1|TRBV5-5|TRBJ2-7|.|14
TGTGCCAGCAGCTTCGACAGGGAGACCTACGAGCAGTACTTC
CASSFDRETYEQYF
>.|TRBV11-3|TRBJ1-1|.|14
TGTGCCAGCACATTTAACACTAAGGACGCTGAAGCTTCCTTT
CASTFNTKDAEASF
>.|TRBV5-1|TRBJ2-7|many|14
TGCGCCAGCAGCTCCCGGACGGGGGCCTACGAGCAGTACTTC
CASSSRTGAYEQYF
>TRBD1|TRBV18|TRBJ1-1|many|13
TGTGCCAGCACACAGGGGTGGGGCACTGAAGCTTTCTTT
CASTQGWGTEAFF
>.|TRBV12-3/TRBV12-4|TRBJ2-7|few|15
TGTGCCAGCAGTTTAAAGATTGCGACTCCCTACGAGCAGTACTTC
CASSLKIATPYEQYF
>.|TRBV15|TRBJ1-5|.|13
TGTGCCACCAGCTGGGAGTTCAATCAGCCCCAGCATTTT
CATSWEFNQPQHF
>.|TRBV9|TRBJ1-5|few|16
TGTGCCAGCAGCCCCCACGACGACTATAGCAATCAGCCCCAGCATTTT
CASSPHDDYSNQPQHF
>.|TRBV12-3/TRBV12-4|TRBJ1-2|many|14
TGTGCCAGCAGTTTATCTTTAAGTCGGGATGGCTACACCTTC
CASSLSLSRDGYTF
>TRBD2|TRBV4-3|TRBJ2-1|.|19
TGCGCCAGCAGCCACGACACACCCGGGACTACGAGCTCCTACAATGAGCAGTTCTTC
CASSHDTPGTTSSYNEQFF
>.|TRBV15|TRBJ2-2|.|14
TGTGCCACCAGCAGAGATATTCAACCTGAGGCGCTGTTTTTT
CATSRDIQPEALFF
>TRBD2|TRBV7-2|TRBJ2-1|many|14
TGTGCCAGCAGCCCCGGACTAGCGGGAGGGCCGGAGTTCTTC
CASSPGLAGGPEFF
>TRBD1|TRBV27|TRBJ2-5|.|16
TGTGCCAGCAGTTATTACTCCAGGGGGAGCCAAGAGACCCAGTACTTC
CASSYYSRGSQETQYF
>.|TRBV18|TRBJ1-4|few|13
TGTGCCAGCTCACCACTGGGGGGTCGTGCACTGTTTTTT
CASSPLGGRALFF